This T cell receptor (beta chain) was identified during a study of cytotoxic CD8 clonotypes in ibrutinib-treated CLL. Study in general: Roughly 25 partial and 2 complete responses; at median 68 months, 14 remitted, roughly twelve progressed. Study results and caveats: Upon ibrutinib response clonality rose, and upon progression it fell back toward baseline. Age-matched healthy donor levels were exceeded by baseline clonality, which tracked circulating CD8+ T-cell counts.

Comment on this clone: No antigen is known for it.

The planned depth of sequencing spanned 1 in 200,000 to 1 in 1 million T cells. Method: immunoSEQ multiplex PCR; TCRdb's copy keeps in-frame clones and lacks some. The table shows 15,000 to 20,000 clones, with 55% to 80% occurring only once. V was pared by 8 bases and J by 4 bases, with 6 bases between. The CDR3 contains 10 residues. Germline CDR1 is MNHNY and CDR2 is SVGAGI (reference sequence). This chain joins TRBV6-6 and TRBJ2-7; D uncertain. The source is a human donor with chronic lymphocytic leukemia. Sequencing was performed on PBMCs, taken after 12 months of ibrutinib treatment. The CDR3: CASGSYEQYF. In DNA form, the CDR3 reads TGTGCCAGCGGTTCATACGAGCAGTACTTC.